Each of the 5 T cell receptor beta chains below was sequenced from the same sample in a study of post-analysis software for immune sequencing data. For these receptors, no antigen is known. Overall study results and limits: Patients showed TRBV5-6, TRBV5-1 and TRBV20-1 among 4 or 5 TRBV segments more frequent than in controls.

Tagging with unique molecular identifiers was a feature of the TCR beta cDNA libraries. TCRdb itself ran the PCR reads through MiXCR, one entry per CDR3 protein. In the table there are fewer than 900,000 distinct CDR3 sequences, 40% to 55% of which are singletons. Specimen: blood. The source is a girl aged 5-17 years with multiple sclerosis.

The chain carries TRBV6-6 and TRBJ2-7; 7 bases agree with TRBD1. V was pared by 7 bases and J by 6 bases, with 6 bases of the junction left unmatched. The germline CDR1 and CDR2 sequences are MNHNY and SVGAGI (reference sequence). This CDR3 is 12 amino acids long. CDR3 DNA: TGTGCCAGCACCAAACAGGGGCTCGAGCAGTACTTC. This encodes CASTKQGLEQYF.

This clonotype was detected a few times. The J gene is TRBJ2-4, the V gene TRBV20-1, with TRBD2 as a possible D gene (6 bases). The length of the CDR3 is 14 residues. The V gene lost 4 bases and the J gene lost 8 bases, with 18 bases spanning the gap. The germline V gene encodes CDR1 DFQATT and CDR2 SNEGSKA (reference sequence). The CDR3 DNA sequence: TGCAGTGCTACCGGACGGAGGAGGGTGGACATTCAGTACTTC. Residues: CSATGRRRVDIQYF.

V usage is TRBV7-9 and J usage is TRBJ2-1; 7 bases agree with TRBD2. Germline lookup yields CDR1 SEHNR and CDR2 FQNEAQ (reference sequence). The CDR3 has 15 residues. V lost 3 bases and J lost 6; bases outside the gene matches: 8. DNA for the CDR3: TGTGCCAGCAGCTTGGCGGGAGCTTCGCTCAATGAGCAGTTCTTC. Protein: CASSLAGASLNEQFF.

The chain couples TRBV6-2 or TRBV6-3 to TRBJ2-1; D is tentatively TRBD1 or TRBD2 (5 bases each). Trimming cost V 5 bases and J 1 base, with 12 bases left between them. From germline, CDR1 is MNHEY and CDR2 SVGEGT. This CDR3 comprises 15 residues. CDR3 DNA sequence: TGTGCCAGCAGTGGGGGTAGGGAATCCTACAATGAGCAGTTCTTC. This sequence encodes CASSGGRESYNEQFF.

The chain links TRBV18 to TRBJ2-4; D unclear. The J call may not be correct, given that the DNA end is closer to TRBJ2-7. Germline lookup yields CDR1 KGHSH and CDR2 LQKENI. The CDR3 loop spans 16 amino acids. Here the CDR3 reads CASSPWTGFQAYEQYF. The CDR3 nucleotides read TGTGCCAGCTCACCATGGACCGGGTTTCAGGCCTACGAGCAGTACTTC.